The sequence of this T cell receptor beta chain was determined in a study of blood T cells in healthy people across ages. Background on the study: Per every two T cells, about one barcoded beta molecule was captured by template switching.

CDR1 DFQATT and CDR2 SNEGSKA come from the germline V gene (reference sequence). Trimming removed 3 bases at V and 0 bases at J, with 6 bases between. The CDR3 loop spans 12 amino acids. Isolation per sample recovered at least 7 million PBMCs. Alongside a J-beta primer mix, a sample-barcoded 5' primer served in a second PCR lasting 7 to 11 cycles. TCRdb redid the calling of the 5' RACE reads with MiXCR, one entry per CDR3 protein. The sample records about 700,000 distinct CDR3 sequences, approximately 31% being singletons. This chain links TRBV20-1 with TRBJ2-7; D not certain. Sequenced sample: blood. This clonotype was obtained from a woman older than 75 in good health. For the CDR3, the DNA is TGCAGTGCTAGCGGGTTCTCCTACGAGCAGTACTTC. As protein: CSASGFSYEQYF.